One and the same sample provided the 8 T cell receptor delta chains below, sequenced in a study of gamma-delta chains in newborns, infants, children. TCRdb ran CATT on the reads. The table lists roughly 2,600 delta-chain clones, around 0.99% of them singletons. The sample consisted of blood. The receptors derive from a child who was a newborn, infant or young child, either healthy, febrile or measles-vaccinated (not recorded which).

This clone was observed many times. A far larger clone is one nucleotide away, so this likely arose from a read error. This CDR3 is also generated by other DNA sequences in the sample. J is TRDJ1 and V is TRDV2; TRDD3 matches 7 bases. The CDR3 runs to 14 residues. The germline gives CDR1 GEAIGNYY, CDR2 EKD. The CDR3 nucleotides read TGTGCCTGCGACAAATGGGGGAAGACCGATAAACTCATCTTT. This codes for CACDKWGKTDKLIF.

This clone was seen a few times. It differs at one base from a far larger clone, so likely a read error. The sample contains more than one DNA sequence encoding this CDR3. The chain recombines TRDV2 with TRDJ1; TRDD3 is a possible D gene (6 bases). There are 14 residues in the CDR3. The V gene lost 3 bases and the J gene lost 0 bases, with 10 bases spanning the gap. The germline V gene encodes CDR1 GEAIGNYY and CDR2 EKD. The CDR3 sequence: CACDFLGDTDKLIF. For the CDR3, the DNA is TGTGCCTGTGACTTTTTGGGGGACACCGATAAACTCATCTTT.

This clone occurred a few times. The mismatch at residue 4 between this DNA's translation and the TCRdb protein of a much larger clone likely reflects a read error; the protein shown is translated from the DNA. The chain combines TRDV2 with TRDJ1; 11 bases match TRDD3. The length of the CDR3 is 15 residues. The V segment lost 6 bases and the J segment 0 bases; nucleotides outside the gene matches: 5. Germline loops: CDR1 GEAIGNYY, CDR2 EKD. This CDR3 reads CACNGLGDNTDKLIF. Here the CDR3 DNA reads TGTGCCTGTAATGGACTGGGGGATAACACCGATAAACTCATCTTT.

As to this clone: The protein that TCRdb holds for this DNA derives from a much larger clone and differs from the translated DNA at residues 13 and 14, which likely indicates a read error; the protein shown here is translated from the DNA. This chain joins TRDV2 and TRDJ3, with D tentatively TRDD3 (6 bases). Trimming took off 0 bases at V and 15 bases at J, with 26 bases between the two ends. The length of the CDR3 is 18 residues. Germline V gene data show CDR1 as GEAIGNYY and CDR2 as EKD. Here the CDR3 DNA reads TGTGCCTGTGACACCTGGGGGTCGAGCTCCTGGGACGCCCTACAGATGTTTTTC. This codes for CACDTWGSSSWDALQMFF.

With regard to this clone: The protein TCRdb lists belongs to a much larger clone and differs from this DNA's translation at residue 13, which points to a read error; the protein shown is made from the DNA. The rearrangement uses TRDV2 and TRDJ3, with D perhaps TRDD3 (5 bases). This CDR3 contains 19 residues. Per the germline V gene, CDR1 is GEAIGNYY and CDR2 is EKD. The CDR3 DNA follows: TGTGCCTGTGACACGGTGGATGGGTCTGGGACCTGGAACACCCGACAGATGTTTTTC. Encoded protein: CACDTVDGSGTWNTRQMFF.

This clone occurred a few times. The protein TCRdb lists belongs to a much larger clone and differs from this DNA's translation at residues 3 and 14, which points to a read error; the protein shown is made from the DNA. This sequence joins TRDV2 and TRDJ1, with 9 bases lining up with TRDD3. Looked up from germline, CDR1 is GEAIGNYY and CDR2 is EKD. The CDR3 contains 21 residues. The CDR3 sequence is CARDTVRTGIRQDEYTDKLIF. The CDR3 region has the DNA TGTGCCCGTGACACCGTAAGAACGGGGATACGCCAGGACGAGTACACCGATAAACTCATCTTT.

As concerns this clone: The TCRdb record carries a much larger clone's protein, which differs from this DNA's translation at residue 16; a read error is the likely cause, and the protein listed here is the DNA translation. V gene TRDV2 combines with J gene TRDJ1, with 13 bases aligning to TRDD3. Germline values: CDR1 GEAIGNYY, CDR2 EKD. The CDR3 has 18 amino acids. The CDR3 sequence: CACDTVTGGYALENKPIF. The CDR3, as DNA: TGTGCCTGTGACACCGTTACTGGGGGATACGCCCTAGAAAATAAACCCATCTTT.

This clone turned up a few times. This likely stems from a read error, as it lies one base from a far larger clone. This sequence joins TRDV2 and TRDJ2; TRDD3 matches 9 bases. The CDR3 contains 13 residues. In germline, CDR1 is GEAIGNYY, CDR2 EKD. The trim removed 0 bases at V and 9 bases at J, leaving 1 base unmatched. The CDR3, as DNA: TGTGCCTGTGACACCTGGGGGATAACACAACTCTTCTTT. It codes for CACDTWGITQLFF.